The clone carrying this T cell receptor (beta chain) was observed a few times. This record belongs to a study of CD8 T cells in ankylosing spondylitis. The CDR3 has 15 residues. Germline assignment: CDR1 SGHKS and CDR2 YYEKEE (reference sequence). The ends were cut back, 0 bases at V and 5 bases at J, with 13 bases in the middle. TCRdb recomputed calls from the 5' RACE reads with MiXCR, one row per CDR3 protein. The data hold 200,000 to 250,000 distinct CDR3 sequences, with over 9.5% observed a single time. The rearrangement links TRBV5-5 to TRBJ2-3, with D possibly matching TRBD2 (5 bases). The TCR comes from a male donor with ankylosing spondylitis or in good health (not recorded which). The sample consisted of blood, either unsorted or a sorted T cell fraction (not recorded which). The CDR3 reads CASSLELLVVDTQYF. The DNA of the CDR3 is TGTGCCAGCAGCTTGGAGCTACTAGTAGTAGATACGCAGTATTTT.